This T cell receptor beta chain appears in the sequencing data of a study of resident and recirculating memory T cells in vitiligo. Study results and caveats: Non-conserved TCRs across sites and patients suggested distinct clones per lesion.

Assay used: immunoSEQ multiplex PCR; TCRdb lists only in-frame clones, some missing. The sample lists 70,000 or so clones, approximately 91% seen once, with over 4% in the top ten. Remarks on this clone: Antigen unknown.

No change in lesions over the prior 6 months defined stable disease. CDR1 and CDR2 from the germline V gene are SGDLS and YYNGEE. This CDR3 is 14 amino acids long. Trimming pared 0 bases from V and 4 bases from J, leaving 8 bases between. Material for sequencing was blood. The rearrangement links TRBV9 to TRBJ1-3; D gene uncertain. The origin of this receptor is a male donor with vitiligo. The CDR3 region is CASSVASLGNTIYF. The CDR3 DNA sequence: TGTGCCAGCAGCGTAGCCAGTCTCGGAAACACCATATATTTT.